Each of the 10 T cell receptor beta chains below was sequenced from the same sample in a study of blood T cell repertoires in COVID-19. The table came from immunoSEQ multiplex PCR; TCRdb's copy has only in-frame clones and leaves some out. The repertoire has more than 400,000 clones, around 90% of them found once; the top ten carry about 0.75%. The material sequenced was PBMCs or T cells enriched from blood (not recorded which). The receptors here all came from a young woman who had recovered from COVID-19.

The chain recombines TRBV28 with TRBJ2-3; TRBD2 might be the D (5 bases). With 2 bases removed from V and 4 bases from J, the gap between germline ends came to 16 bases. This CDR3 has 16 residues. Looked up from germline, CDR1 is MDHEN and CDR2 is SYDVKM. The CDR3 DNA reads as TGTGCCAGCAGTTTAAGGACTGGCCATCCTCCAGATACGCAGTATTTT. This gives the protein CASSLRTGHPPDTQYF.

This clone was counted between two and nine times. The genes are TRBV11-2 and TRBJ1-1; D is unclear. This CDR3 has 11 amino acids. From germline, CDR1 is SGHAT and CDR2 FQNNGV. With 2 bases removed from V and 7 bases from J, the gap between germline ends came to 5 bases. CDR3 in amino acids: CASSLQREAFF. CDR3 DNA: TGTGCCAGCAGCTTACAGCGTGAAGCTTTCTTT.

The sample holds one count of this clone. DNA of the CDR3: TGTGCCAGCAGCCCTAACACAGATACGCAGTATTTT. Its protein is CASSPNTDTQYF. The chain carries TRBV7-3 and TRBJ2-3; D is unresolved. Germline assignment: CDR1 SGHTA and CDR2 FQGTGA. The CDR3 covers 12 residues. V lost 5 bases and J 2 bases, leaving 5 bases between the germline ends.

The DNA of the CDR3 is TGCGCCAGCAGCTTGGGGGCGGGGGACGGCAATCAGCCCCAGCATTTT. Amino acids: CASSLGAGDGNQPQHF. The genes are TRBV5-1 and TRBJ1-5; perhaps TRBD1 as D (5 bases). Germline CDR1 is SGHRS and CDR2 is YFSETQ. The length of the CDR3 is 16 residues. Between the trimmed V and J ends, which lost 0 bases and 2 bases, there was a span of 12 bases.

The gene calls are TRBV2 and TRBJ2-7, with D perhaps matching TRBD1 (6 bases). V dropped 6 bases and J dropped 7 bases, with 13 bases sitting between them. The CDR3 is 12 amino acids. Germline loops: CDR1 SNHLY, CDR2 FYNNEI. The CDR3 DNA follows: TGTGCCAGCAGCGGCGAGGGGGAGGAGCAGTACTTC. Its protein is CASSGEGEEQYF.

This clone was seen only once. The chain uses TRBV24-1 and TRBJ2-1; weak D call: TRBD2 (6 bases). Trimming stripped 1 base from V and 9 bases from J, with 15 bases between. The germline CDR1 and CDR2 sequences are KGHDR and SFDVKD. This CDR3 spans 15 amino acids. The CDR3 DNA reads as TGTGCCACCAGTGATTTTGCGGGGACCCCGCCTGAGCAGTTCTTC. It translates to CATSDFAGTPPEQFF.

The CDR3 DNA reads as TGTGCCAGCAGCGCCGGGACTAGCGCCTCATTTGGGCAGTACTTC. Protein: CASSAGTSASFGQYF. V usage is TRBV27 and J usage is TRBJ2-7; 10 bases line up with TRBD2. From germline, CDR1 is MNHEY and CDR2 SMNVEV (reference sequence). The junction had 14 bases not matched to a gene; V was cut back by 6 bases and J by 9 bases. This CDR3 has 15 amino acids.

The chain uses TRBV6-5 and TRBJ1-5; D is unclear. Deletions cut 6 bases from V and 7 bases from J, with 10 bases between. The CDR3 runs to 12 residues. Germline V lookup: CDR1 MNHEY, CDR2 SVGAGI. The CDR3 sequence: CASRLQRQPQHF. The CDR3 DNA sequence: TGTGCCAGCAGATTACAGAGACAGCCCCAGCATTTT.

The rearrangement links TRBV10-3 to TRBJ1-1; possible D gene TRBD1, 6 bases. This CDR3 has 14 amino acids. Germline V CDR1 and CDR2: ENHRY, SYGVKD. V was trimmed by 11 bases and J by 1 base, leaving 17 bases between them. The CDR3, as DNA: TGTGCCGTCCACAGTGGGGGACAGAACACTGAAGCTTTCTTT. This codes for CAVHSGGQNTEAFF.

The genes are TRBV14 and TRBJ2-7; D might be TRBD1 (5 bases). The CDR3 consists of 12 residues. The V gene lost 4 bases and the J gene lost 6 bases, with 10 bases spanning the gap. CDR1 and CDR2 (germline): SGHDN, FVKESK. CDR3 residues: CASSPPDTEQYF. The CDR3 DNA reads TGTGCCAGCAGCCCGCCGGACACCGAGCAGTACTTC.